These 7 T cell receptor beta chains came from one sample sequenced in a study of cytomegalovirus exposure and HLA in healthy donors. A multiplex PCR was run with 60 Vbeta primers and 13 Jbeta primers. Clones were sequenced by immunoSEQ multiplex PCR, and TCRdb holds only the in-frame ones, with some missing. The sample yields about 170,000 clones, about three quarters seen once. Material for sequencing was PBMCs. These receptors originate from a female donor in good health and CMV-seronegative.

This clone was seen a handful of times. V gene TRBV9 combines with J gene TRBJ1-1; TRBD1 might be the D (5 bases). From germline, CDR1 is SGDLS and CDR2 YYNGEE. The CDR3 covers 14 residues. V lost 4 bases and J lost 1, with 11 bases in between. The CDR3 coding sequence is TGTGCCAGCAGCCCCCAGGGTGGGAACACTGAAGCTTTCTTT. Protein product: CASSPQGGNTEAFF.

This clone was seen only once. The rearrangement uses TRBV6-5 and TRBJ2-5, with no clear D. The DNA end is more similar to TRBJ2-7, so the J call may be wrong. Germline V gives CDR1 MNHEY, CDR2 SVGAGI. This CDR3 contains 15 residues. The CDR3 protein is CASSYSNSVPGEQYF. In nucleotides, the CDR3 is TGTGCCAGCAGTTACTCAAATTCGGTCCCAGGCGAGCAGTACTTC.

The V and J genes are TRBV7-2 and TRBJ2-3, with a weak D call TRBD2 (5 bases). The CDR3 is made up of 14 amino acids. The ends were cut back, 4 bases at V and 2 bases at J, with 10 bases in the middle. CDR1 and CDR2 (germline): SGHTA, FQGNSA. CDR3 in amino acids: CASSSDSSTDTQYF. CDR3 in DNA: TGTGCCAGCAGCTCGGACTCTTCCACAGATACGCAGTATTTT.

The CDR3 spells CASSLRQGAAGNTIYF. The CDR3 region has the DNA TGTGCCAGCAGTCTACGTCAGGGGGCTGCTGGAAACACCATATATTTT. V is TRBV28 and J is TRBJ1-3, with 8 bases identical to TRBD1. There are 16 residues in the CDR3. Germline V CDR1 and CDR2: MDHEN, SYDVKM. V lost 5 bases, J lost 2 bases, and 8 bases stayed unmatched.

CDR3 sequence (DNA): TGTGCCAGCAATTGGGGAGAGCAAGAGCAGTTCTTC. This translates into CASNWGEQEQFF. The V call is TRBV5-6, the J call TRBJ2-1, with D perhaps matching TRBD2 (5 bases). Germline V gene data show CDR1 as SGHDT and CDR2 as YYEEEE. CDR3 length equals 12 residues. Trimming took 6 bases from V and 10 from J, leaving 14 bases between them.

The genes are TRBV6-4 and TRBJ2-7, with D uncertain. Trimming removed 11 bases at V and 0 bases at J, with 14 bases between. The V gene's germline CDR1 is MRHNA and CDR2 SNTAGT. CDR3 length: 13 amino acids. This CDR3 reads CAFSQQSSYEQYF. CDR3 coding DNA: TGTGCCTTTTCACAACAGAGCTCCTACGAGCAGTACTTC.

V is TRBV14 and J is TRBJ2-7; D might be TRBD1 (5 bases). Trimming took 0 bases from V and 3 from J, leaving 15 bases between them. The CDR3 extends over 16 amino acids. Per germline, CDR1 SGHDN and CDR2 FVKESK. In DNA, the CDR3 is TGTGCCAGCAGCCAAGAATCCGGCGACAGCCACTACGAGCAGTACTTC. Translating gives CASSQESGDSHYEQYF.